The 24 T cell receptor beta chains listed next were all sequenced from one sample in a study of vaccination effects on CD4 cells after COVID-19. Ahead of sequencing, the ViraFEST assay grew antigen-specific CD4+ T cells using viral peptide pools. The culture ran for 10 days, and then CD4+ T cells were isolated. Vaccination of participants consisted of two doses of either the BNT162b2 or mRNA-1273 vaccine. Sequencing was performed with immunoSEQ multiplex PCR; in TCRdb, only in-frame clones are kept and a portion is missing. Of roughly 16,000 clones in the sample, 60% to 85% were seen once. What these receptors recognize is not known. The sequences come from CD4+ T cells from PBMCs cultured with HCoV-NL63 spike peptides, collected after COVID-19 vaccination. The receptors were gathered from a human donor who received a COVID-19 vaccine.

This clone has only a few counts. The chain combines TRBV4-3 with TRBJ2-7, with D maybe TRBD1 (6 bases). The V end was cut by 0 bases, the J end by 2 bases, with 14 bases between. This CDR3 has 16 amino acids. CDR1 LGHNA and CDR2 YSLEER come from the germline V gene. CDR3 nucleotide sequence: TGCGCCAGCAGCCAAGAACTGCAGGGGAGTCCCTACGAGCAGTACTTC. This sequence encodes CASSQELQGSPYEQYF.

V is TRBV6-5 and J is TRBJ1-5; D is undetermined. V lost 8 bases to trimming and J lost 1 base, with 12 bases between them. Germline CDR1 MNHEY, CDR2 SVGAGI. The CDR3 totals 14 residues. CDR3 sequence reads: CASAFGWSNQPQHF. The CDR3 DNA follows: TGTGCCAGCGCGTTTGGGTGGAGCAATCAGCCCCAGCATTTT.

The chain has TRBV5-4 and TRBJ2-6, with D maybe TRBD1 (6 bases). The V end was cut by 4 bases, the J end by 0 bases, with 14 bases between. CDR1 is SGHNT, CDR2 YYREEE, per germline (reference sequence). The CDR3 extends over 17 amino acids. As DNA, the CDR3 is TGTGCCAGCAGCGGGACACACAGAATCTCTGGGGCCAACGTCCTGACTTTC. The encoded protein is CASSGTHRISGANVLTF.

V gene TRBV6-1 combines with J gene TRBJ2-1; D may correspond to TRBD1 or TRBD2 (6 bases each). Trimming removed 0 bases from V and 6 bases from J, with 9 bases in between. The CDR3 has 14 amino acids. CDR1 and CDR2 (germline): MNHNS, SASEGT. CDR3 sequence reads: CASSEAGGPNEQFF. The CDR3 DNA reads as TGTGCCAGCAGTGAAGCGGGGGGCCCCAATGAGCAGTTCTTC.

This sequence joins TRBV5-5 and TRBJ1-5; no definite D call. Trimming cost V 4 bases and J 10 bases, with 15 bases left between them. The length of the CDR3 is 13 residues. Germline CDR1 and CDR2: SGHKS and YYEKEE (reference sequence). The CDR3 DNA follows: TGTGCCAGCAGCCCCGAGGGTTTGGGACCCCAGCATTTT. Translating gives CASSPEGLGPQHF. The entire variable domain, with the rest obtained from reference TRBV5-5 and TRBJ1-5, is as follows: DAGVTQSPTHLIKTRGQQVTLRCSPISGHKSVSWYQQVLGQGPQFIFQYYEKEERGRGNFPDRFSARQFPNYSSELNVNALLLGDSALYLCASSPEGLGPQHFGDGTRLSIL.

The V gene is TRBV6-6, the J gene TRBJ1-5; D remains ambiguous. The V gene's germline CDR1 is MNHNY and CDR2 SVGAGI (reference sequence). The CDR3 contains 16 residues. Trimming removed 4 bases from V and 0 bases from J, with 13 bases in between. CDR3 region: CASSSRPRFSNQPQHF. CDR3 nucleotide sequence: TGTGCCAGCAGTTCCCGCCCACGATTTAGCAATCAGCCCCAGCATTTT.

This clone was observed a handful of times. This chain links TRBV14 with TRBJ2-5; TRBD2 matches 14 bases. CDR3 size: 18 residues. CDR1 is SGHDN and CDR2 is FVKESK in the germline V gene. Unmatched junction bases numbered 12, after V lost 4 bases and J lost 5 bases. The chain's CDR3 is CASSPSGLAGGRGETQYF. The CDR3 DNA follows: TGTGCCAGCAGCCCCTCCGGACTAGCGGGGGGCAGAGGGGAGACCCAGTACTTC.

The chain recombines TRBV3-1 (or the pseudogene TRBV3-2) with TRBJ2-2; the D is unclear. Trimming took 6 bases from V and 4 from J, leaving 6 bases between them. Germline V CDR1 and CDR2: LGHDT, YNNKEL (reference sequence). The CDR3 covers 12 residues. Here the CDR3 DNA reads TGTGCCAGCAGACCCAGCACCGGGGAGCTGTTTTTT. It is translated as CASRPSTGELFF.

For the CDR3, the DNA is TGTGCCAGCAGTTTCACCCCGACCGTCTATGGCTACACCTTC. Its translation: CASSFTPTVYGYTF. The chain carries TRBV6-5 and TRBJ1-2; D remains unclear. Trimming pared 4 bases from V and 4 bases from J, leaving 13 bases between. CDR3 length: 14 residues. Germline values: CDR1 MNHEY, CDR2 SVGAGI.

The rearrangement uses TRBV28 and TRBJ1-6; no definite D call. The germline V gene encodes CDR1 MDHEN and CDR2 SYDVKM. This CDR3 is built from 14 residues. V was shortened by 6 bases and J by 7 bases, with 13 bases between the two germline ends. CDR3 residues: CASSPGPRNSPLHF. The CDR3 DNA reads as TGTGCCAGCAGCCCCGGACCGCGAAATTCACCCCTCCACTTT.

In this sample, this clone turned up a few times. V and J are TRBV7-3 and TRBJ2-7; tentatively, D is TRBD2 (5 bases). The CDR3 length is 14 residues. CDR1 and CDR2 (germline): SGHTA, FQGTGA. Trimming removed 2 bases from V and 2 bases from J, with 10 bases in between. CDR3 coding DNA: TGTGCCAGCAGCTTAGAGGGATATACCTACGAGCAGTACTTC. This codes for CASSLEGYTYEQYF.

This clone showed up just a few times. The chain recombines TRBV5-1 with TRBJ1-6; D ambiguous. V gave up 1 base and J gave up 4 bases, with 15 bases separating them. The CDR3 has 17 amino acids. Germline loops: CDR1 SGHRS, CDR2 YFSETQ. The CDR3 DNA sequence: TGCGCCAGCAGCTTGTCAGCAGCGGCCACGTATAATTCACCCCTCCACTTT. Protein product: CASSLSAAATYNSPLHF.

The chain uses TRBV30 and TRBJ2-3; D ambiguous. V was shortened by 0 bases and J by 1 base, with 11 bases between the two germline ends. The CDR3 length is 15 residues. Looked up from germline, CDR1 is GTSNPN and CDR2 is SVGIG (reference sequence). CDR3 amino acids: CAWSVPRPRTDTQYF. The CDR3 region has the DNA TGTGCCTGGAGTGTACCCAGACCTCGCACAGATACGCAGTATTTT.

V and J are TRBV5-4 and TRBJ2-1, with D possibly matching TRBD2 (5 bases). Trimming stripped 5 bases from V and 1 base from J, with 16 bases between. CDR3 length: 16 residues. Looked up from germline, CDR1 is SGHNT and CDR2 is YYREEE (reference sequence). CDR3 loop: CASRSALAVSYNEQFF. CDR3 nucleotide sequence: TGTGCCAGCAGATCCGCCCTAGCAGTATCCTACAATGAGCAGTTCTTC.

The DNA of the CDR3 is TGTGCCAGCAACTGGGGCAGGGTGGGTGAGCAGTTCTTC. As protein: CASNWGRVGEQFF. The chain has TRBV2 and TRBJ2-1, with a possible D match to TRBD1 (5 bases). The V end was cut by 7 bases, the J end by 9 bases, with 16 bases between. The length of the CDR3 is 13 residues. Looked up from germline, CDR1 is SNHLY and CDR2 is FYNNEI.

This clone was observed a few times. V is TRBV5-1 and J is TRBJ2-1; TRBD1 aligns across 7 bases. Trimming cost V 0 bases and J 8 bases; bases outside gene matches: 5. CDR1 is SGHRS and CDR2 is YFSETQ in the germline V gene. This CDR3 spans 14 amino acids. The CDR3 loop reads CASSLEVTGYEQFF. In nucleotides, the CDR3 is TGCGCCAGCAGCTTGGAGGTGACAGGGTATGAGCAGTTCTTC.

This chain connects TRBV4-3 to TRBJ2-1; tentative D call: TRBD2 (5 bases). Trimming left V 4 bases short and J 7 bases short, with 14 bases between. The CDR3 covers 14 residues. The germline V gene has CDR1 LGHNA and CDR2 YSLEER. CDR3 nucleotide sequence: TGCGCCAGCAGCCGCGGAACTGGCGGGAATGAGCAGTTCTTC. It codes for CASSRGTGGNEQFF.

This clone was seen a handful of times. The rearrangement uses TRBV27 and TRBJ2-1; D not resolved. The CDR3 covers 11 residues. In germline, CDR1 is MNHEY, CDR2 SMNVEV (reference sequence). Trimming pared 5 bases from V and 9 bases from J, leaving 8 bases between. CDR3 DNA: TGTGCCAGCAGTAGGAGCTCTGAGCAGTTCTTC. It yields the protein CASSRSSEQFF.

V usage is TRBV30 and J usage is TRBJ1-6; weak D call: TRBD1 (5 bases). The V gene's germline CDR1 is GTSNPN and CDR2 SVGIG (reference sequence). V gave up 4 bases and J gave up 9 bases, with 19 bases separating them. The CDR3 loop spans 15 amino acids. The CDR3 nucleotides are TGTGCCTGGAACGGGGGGGGACTGATTGGTTCACCCCTCCACTTT. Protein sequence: CAWNGGGLIGSPLHF.

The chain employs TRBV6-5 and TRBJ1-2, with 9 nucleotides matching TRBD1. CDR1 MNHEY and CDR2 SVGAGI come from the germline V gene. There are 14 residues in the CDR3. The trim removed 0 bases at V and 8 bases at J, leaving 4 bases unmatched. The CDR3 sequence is CASSYSDRGEGYTF. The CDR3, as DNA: TGTGCCAGCAGTTACTCGGACAGGGGAGAAGGCTACACCTTC.

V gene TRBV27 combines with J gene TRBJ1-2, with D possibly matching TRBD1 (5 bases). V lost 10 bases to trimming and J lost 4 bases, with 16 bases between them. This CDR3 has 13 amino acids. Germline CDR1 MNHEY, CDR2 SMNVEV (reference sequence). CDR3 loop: CATGLGGGYGYTF. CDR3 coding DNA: TGTGCCACCGGACTTGGGGGGGGCTATGGCTACACCTTC.

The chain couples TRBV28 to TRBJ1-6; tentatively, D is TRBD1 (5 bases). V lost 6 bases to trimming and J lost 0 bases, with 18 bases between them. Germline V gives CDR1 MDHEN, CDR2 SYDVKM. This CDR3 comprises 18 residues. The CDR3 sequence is CASRPGSNRSSYNSPLHF. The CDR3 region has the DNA TGTGCCAGCAGACCTGGAAGTAACAGGAGCTCCTATAATTCACCCCTCCACTTT.

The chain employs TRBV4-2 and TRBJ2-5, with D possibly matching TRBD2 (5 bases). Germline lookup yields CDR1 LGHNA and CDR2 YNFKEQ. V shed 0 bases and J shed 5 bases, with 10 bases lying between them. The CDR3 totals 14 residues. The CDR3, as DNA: TGTGCCAGCAGCCAAGAGGCGGGCGGGGAGACCCAGTACTTC. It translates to CASSQEAGGETQYF.

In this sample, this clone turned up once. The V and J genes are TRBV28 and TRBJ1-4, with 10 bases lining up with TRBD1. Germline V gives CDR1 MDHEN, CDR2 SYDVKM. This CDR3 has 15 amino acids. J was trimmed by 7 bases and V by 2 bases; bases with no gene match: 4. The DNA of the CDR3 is TGTGCCAGCAGTTTACCGGGACAGGGGAGTGAAAAACTGTTTTTT. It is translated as CASSLPGQGSEKLFF. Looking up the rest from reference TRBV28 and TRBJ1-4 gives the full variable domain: DVKVTQSSRYLVKRTGEKVFLECVQDMDHENMFWYRQDPGLGLRLIYFSYDVKMKEKGDIPEGYSVSREKKERFSLILESASTNQTSMYLCASSLPGQGSEKLFFGSGTQLSVL.